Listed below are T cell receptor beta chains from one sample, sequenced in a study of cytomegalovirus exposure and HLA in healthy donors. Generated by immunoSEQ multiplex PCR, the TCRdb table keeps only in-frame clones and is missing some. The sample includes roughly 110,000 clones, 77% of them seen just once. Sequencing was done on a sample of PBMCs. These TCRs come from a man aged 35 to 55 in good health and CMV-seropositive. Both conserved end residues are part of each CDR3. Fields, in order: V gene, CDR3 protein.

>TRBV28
CASSLGTENTEAFF
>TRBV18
CASSRGDRGDIQYF
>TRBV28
CATQTALFYGYTF
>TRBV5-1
CASSLEAWDTQYF
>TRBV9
CASSSDTPGANVLTF
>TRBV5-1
CASSPGSVSGTGRLETQYF
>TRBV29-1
CSVALGGTGNEQYF
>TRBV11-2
CASRWLSGTSGITGELFF
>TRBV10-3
CAIRTTGTGSPRGDYNEQFF
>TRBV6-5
CASSYSSLHTIYF
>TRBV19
CASSILAGVDSPLHF
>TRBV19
CASSIYRGLSLANYGYTF
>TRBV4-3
CASSQEGTGGYNSPLHF
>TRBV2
CASSEGRVGEKLFF
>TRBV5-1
CASSLDFAGACLYF
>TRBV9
CASSVGTGASNQPQHF
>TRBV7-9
CASSPFGLSNTGELFF
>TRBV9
CASNRGDSNQPQHF
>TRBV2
CASKPNLAKNIQYF
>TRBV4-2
CASSQDRAASGGDTQYF
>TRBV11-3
CASSLVGQGAYNEQFF
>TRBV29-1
CSVETGAEAFF
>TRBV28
CASSLSAGGLEQYF
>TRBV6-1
CASSNRVRAGYGYTF
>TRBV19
CASSPTSGGSYEQYF
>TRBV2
CASSLQGVQVGYTF
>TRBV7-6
CASSATGGIAKNSQYF
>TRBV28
CASSFHGLPSYTF
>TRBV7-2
CASSLQTGQGPEQYF
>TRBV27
CASSLQGSTDTQYF
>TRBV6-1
CASSESRANQPQHF
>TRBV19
CASSYRVGSYEQYF
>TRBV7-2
CASSLDRFSGNTIYF
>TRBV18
CASSPPDQNSPLHF
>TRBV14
CASSPKRQLNTEAFF
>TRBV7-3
CASSRGGANQPQHF
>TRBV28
CASSLHRGHGTDTQYF
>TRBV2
CASNRDITNYGYTF
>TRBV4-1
CVSMETGGSYEQYF
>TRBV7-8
CASSLVIPQGAISTNEKLFF
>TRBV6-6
CATRTGYSNQPQHF
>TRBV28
CASLIGGLAGELFF
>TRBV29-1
CSGAEGWAGGYYGYTF
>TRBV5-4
CASRNKGGSYNSPLHF
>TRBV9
CASSVRGTSGPPEQYF
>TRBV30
CASYPLQGALRYGYTF